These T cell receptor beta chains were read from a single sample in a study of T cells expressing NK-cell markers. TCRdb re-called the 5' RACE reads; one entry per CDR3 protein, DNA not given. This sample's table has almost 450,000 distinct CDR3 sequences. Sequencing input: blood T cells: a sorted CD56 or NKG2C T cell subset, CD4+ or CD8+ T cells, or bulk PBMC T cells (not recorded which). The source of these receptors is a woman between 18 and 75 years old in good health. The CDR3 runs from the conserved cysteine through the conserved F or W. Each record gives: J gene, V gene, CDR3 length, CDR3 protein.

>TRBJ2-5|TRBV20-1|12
CSARDRSETQYF
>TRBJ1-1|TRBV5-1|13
CASSLAGTSEAFF
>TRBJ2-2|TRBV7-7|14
CASSSGGITGELFF
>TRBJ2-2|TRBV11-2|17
CASSLRPGQNNTGELFF
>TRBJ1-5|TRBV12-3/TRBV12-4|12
CASSFKGQPQHF
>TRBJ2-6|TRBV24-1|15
CATSDVISGANVLTF
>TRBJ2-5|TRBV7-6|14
CASSFGGAAETQYF
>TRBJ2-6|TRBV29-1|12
CSVVSGANVLTF
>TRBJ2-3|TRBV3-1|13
CASSPGATDTQYF
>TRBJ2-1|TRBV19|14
CATERTSGSNEQFF
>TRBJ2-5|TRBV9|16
CASSARLAGDQETQYF
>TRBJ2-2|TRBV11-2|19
CASSRKPLSSVLNTGELFF
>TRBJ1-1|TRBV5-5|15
CASSLESVGHTEAFF